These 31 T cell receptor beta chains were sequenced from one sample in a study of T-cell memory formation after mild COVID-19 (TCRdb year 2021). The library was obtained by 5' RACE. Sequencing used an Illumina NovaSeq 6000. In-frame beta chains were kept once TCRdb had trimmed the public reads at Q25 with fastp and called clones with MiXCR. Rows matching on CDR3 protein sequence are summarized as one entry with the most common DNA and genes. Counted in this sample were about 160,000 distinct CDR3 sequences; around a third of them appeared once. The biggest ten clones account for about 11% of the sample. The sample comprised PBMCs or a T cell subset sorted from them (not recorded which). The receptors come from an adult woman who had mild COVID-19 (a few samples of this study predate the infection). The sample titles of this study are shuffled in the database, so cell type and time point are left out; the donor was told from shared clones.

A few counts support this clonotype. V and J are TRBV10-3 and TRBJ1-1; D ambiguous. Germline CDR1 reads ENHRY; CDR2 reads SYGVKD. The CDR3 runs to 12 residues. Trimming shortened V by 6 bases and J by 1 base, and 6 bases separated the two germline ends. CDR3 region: CAIRTRNTEAFF. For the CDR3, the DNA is TGTGCCATCAGGACGAGGAACACTGAAGCTTTCTTT.

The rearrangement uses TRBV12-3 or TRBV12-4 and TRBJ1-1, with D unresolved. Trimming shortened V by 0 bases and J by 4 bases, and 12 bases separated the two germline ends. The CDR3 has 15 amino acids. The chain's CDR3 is CASSLAGLGATEAFF. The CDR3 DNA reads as TGTGCCAGCAGTTTAGCAGGGTTGGGTGCCACTGAAGCTTTCTTT.

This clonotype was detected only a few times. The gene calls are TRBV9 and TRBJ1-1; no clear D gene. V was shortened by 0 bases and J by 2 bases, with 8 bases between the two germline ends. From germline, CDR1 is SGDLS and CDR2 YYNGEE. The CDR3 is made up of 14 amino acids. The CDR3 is CASSVAELNTEAFF. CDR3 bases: TGTGCCAGCAGCGTAGCAGAGCTCAACACTGAAGCTTTCTTT.

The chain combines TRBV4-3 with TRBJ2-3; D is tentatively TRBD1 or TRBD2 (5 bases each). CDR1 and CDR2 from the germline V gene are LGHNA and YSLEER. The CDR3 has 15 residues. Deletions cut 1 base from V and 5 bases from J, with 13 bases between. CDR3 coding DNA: TGCGCCAGCAGCCAAGCGAGGGGCGGCAGAGATACGCAGTATTTT. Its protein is CASSQARGGRDTQYF.

In DNA form, the CDR3 reads TGTGCCAGCAGCCAAGATCCAGCGGGGTCCTACGAGCAGTACTTC. Translation: CASSQDPAGSYEQYF. V gene TRBV4-2 combines with J gene TRBJ2-7; 7 nucleotides line up with TRBD2. CDR1 and CDR2 (germline): LGHNA, YNFKEQ. CDR3 length: 15 residues. V trimming: 0 bases; J trimming: 1 base; junction bases outside the gene matches: 3.

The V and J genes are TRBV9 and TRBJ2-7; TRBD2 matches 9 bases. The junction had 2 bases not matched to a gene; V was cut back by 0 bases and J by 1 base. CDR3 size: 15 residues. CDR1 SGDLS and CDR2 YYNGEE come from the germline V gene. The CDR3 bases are TGTGCCAGCAGCGTAGATCTAGCGGGATCCTACGAGCAGTACTTC. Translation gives CASSVDLAGSYEQYF.

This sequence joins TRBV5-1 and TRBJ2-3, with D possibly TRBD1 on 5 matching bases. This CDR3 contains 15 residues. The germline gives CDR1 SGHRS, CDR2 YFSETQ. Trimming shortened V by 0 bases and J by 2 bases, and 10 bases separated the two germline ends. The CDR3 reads CASSLAGRITDTQYF. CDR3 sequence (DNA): TGCGCCAGCAGCTTGGCAGGGCGGATCACAGATACGCAGTATTTT. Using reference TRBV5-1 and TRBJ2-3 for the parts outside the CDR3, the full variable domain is KAGVTQTPRYLIKTRGQQVTLSCSPISGHRSVSWYQQTPGQGLQFLFEYFSETQRNKGNFPGRFSGRQFSNSRSEMNVSTLELGDSALYLCASSLAGRITDTQYFGPGTRLTVL.

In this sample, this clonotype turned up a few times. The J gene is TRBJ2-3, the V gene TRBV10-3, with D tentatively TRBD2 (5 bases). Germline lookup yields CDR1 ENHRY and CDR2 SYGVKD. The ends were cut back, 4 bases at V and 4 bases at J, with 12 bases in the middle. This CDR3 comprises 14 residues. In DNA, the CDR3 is TGTGCCATCAGTGCCCTCCCGGAGGCAGATACGCAGTATTTT. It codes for CAISALPEADTQYF.

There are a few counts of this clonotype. This CDR3 is CASSPFESGRRSPLHF. CDR3 bases: TGTGCCAGCTCACCCTTCGAGAGTGGGAGGCGCTCACCCCTCCACTTT. The genes are TRBV18 and TRBJ1-6; D is unresolved. Looked up from germline, CDR1 is KGHSH and CDR2 is LQKENI. V was pared by 3 bases and J by 10 bases, with 19 bases between. The CDR3 has 16 residues.

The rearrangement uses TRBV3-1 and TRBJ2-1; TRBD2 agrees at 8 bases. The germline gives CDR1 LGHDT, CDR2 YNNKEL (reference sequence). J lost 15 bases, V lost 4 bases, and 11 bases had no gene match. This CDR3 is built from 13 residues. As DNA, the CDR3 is TGTGCCAGCAGCCGTCACAGCGGGAGTGTTTGGTTCTTC. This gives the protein CASSRHSGSVWFF.

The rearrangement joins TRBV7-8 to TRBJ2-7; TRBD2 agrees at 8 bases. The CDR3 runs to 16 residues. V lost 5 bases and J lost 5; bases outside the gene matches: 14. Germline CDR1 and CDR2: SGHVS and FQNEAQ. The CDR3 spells CASSQEQAGVANEQYF. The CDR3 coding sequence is TGTGCCAGCAGCCAGGAGCAAGCGGGAGTGGCAAACGAGCAGTACTTC.

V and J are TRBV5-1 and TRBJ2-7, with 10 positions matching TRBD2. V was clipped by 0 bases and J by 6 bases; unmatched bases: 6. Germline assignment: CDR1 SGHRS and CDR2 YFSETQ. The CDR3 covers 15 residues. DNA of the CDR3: TGCGCCAGCAGCTTGGGGGTAGCGGGGGGTGGCGAGCAGTACTTC. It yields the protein CASSLGVAGGGEQYF.

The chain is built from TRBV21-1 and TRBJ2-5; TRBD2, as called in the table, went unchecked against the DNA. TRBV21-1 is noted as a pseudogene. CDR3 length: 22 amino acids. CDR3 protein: CASSKVPVSGLAGRTSQETQYF. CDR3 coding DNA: TGTGCCAGCAGCAAAGTCCCAGTTTCGGGACTAGCGGGCCGAACGTCGCAAGAGACCCAGTACTTC.

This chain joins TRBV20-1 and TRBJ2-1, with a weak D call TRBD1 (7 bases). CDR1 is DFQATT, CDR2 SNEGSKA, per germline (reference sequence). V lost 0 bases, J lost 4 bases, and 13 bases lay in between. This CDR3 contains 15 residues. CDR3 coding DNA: TGCAGTGCTAGAGATTTCAGGGGGGAATACAATGAGCAGTTCTTC. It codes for CSARDFRGEYNEQFF.

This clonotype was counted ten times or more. As DNA, the CDR3 is TGTGCCAGCACCCAGGGGGGGCTTGGGGCCAACGTCCTGACTTTC. Residues: CASTQGGLGANVLTF. The rearrangement joins TRBV12-3 or TRBV12-4 to TRBJ2-6; perhaps D is TRBD1 or TRBD2 (7 bases each). The CDR3 sequence is 15 residues long. The V gene lost 7 bases and the J gene lost 3 bases, with 13 bases spanning the gap.

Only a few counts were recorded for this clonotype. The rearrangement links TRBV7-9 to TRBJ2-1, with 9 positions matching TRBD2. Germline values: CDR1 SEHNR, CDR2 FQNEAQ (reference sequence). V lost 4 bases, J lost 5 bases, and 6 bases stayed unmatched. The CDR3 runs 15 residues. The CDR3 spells CASSYRLAVNNEQFF. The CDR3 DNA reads TGTGCCAGCAGCTACCGACTAGCGGTTAACAATGAGCAGTTCTTC.

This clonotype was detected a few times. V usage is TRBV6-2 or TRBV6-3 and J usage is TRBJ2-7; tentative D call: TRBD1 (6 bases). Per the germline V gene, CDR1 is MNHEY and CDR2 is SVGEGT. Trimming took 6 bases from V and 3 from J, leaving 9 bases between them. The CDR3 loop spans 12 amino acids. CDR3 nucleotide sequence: TGTGCCAGCAGCTCCAGGGGCTACGAGCAGTACTTC. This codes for CASSSRGYEQYF.

The DNA for the CDR3 is TGTGCCAGCAGTCCCAAGGGAGGGTCGGGGACTGAAGCTTTCTTT. This encodes CASSPKGGSGTEAFF. The V and J genes are TRBV12-3 or TRBV12-4 and TRBJ1-1; D is unclear. Trimming removed 5 bases at V and 5 bases at J, with 18 bases between. The CDR3 has 15 residues.

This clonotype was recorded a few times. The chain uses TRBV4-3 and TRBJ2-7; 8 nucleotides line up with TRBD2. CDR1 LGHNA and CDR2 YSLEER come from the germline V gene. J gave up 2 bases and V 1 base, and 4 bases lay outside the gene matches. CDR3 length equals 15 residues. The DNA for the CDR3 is TGCGCCAGCAGCCAAGTAATCGGGGGGGCCTACGAGCAGTACTTC. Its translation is CASSQVIGGAYEQYF.

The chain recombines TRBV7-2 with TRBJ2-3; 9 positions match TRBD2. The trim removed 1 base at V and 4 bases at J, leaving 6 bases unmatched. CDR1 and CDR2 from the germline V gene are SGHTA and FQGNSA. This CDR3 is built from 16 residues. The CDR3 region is CASSLVVAGGSDTQYF. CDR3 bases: TGTGCCAGCAGCTTAGTTGTTGCGGGAGGGTCAGATACGCAGTATTTT.

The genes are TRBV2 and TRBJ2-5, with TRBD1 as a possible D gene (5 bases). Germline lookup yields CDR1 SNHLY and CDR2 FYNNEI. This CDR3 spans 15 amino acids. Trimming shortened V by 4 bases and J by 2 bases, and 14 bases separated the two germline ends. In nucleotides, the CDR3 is TGTGCCAGCAGTGGCCGCTCAGGGCGGCAAGAGACCCAGTACTTC. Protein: CASSGRSGRQETQYF.

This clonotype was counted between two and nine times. Here the CDR3 reads CAINQGRDGYTF. The DNA of the CDR3 is TGTGCCATCAATCAGGGTCGTGATGGCTACACCTTC. This sequence joins TRBV10-3 and TRBJ1-2; tentative D call: TRBD1 (5 bases). This CDR3 is built from 12 residues. CDR1 and CDR2 (germline): ENHRY, SYGVKD. Trimming left V 7 bases short and J 6 bases short, with 12 bases between.

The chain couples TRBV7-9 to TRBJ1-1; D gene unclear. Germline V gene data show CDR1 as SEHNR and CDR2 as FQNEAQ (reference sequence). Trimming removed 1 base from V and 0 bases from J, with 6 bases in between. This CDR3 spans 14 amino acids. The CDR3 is CASSLEQMNTEAFF. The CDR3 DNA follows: TGTGCCAGCAGCTTAGAACAGATGAACACTGAAGCTTTCTTT.

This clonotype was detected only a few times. The CDR3 region is CASSSTGDRGSPLHF. The CDR3 DNA follows: TGTGCCAGCAGCTCCACAGGGGATCGTGGATCACCCCTCCACTTT. The rearrangement links TRBV7-3 to TRBJ1-6; 7 bases are shared with TRBD1. Germline V lookup: CDR1 SGHTA, CDR2 FQGTGA. The CDR3 extends over 15 amino acids. With V trimmed by 4 bases and J by 10 bases, 10 bases remained unmatched. Drawing the rest from reference TRBV7-3 and TRBJ1-6, the complete variable domain is GAGVSQTPSNKVTEKGKYVELRCDPISGHTALYWYRQSLGQGPEFLIYFQGTGAADDSGLPNDRFFAVRPEGSVSTLKIQRTERGDSAVYLCASSSTGDRGSPLHFGNGTRLTVT.

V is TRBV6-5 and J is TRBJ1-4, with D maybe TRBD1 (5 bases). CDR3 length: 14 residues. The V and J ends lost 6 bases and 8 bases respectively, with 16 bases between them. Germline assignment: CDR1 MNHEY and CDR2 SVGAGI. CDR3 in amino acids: CASRWASGGEKLFF. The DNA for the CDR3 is TGTGCCAGCAGATGGGCCTCCGGGGGGGAAAAACTGTTTTTT.

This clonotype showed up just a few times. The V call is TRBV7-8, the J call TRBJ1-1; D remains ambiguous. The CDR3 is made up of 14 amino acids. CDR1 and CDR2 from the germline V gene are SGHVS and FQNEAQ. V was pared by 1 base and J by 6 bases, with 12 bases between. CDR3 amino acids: CASSLDITRSEAFF. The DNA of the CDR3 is TGTGCCAGCAGCTTAGATATTACGAGGTCTGAAGCTTTCTTT.

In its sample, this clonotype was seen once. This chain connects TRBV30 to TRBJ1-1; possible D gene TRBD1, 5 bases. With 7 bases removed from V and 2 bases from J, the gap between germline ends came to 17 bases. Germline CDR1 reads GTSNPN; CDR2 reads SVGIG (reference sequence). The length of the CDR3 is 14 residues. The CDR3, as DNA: TGTGCCTCTACCCGCCGGGACCGAAACACTGAAGCTTTCTTT. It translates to CASTRRDRNTEAFF.

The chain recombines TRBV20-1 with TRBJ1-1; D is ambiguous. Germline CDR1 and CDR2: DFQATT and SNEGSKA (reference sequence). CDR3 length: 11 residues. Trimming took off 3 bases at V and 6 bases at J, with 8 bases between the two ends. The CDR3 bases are TGCAGTGCTAGTGATGGGGCTGAAGCTTTCTTT. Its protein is CSASDGAEAFF.

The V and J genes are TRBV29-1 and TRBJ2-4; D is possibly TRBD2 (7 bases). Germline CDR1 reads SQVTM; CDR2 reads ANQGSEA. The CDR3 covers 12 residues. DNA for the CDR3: TGCAGGAGGGGGGGGCTCGAAAACATTCAGTACTTC. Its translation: CRRGGLENIQYF. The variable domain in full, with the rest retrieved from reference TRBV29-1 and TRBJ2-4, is SAVISQKPSRDICQRGTSLTIQCQVDSQVTMMFWYRQQPGQSLTLIATANQGSEATYESGFVIDKFPISRPNLTFSTLTVSNMSPEDSSIYLCRRGGLENIQYFGAGTRLSVL.

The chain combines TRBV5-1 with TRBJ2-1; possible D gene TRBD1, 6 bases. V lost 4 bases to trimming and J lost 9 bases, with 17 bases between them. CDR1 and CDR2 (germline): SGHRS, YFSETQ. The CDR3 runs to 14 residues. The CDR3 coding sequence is TGCGCCAGCAGCCCGCACAGGGAAGGGGGTGAGCAGTTCTTC. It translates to CASSPHREGGEQFF.

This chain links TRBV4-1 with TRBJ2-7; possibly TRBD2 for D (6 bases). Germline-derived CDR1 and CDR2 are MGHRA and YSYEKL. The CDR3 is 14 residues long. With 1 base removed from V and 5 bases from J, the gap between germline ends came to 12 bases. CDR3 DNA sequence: TGCGCCAGCAGCCAAGTGATGGGGGGAAACGAGCAGTACTTC. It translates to CASSQVMGGNEQYF.